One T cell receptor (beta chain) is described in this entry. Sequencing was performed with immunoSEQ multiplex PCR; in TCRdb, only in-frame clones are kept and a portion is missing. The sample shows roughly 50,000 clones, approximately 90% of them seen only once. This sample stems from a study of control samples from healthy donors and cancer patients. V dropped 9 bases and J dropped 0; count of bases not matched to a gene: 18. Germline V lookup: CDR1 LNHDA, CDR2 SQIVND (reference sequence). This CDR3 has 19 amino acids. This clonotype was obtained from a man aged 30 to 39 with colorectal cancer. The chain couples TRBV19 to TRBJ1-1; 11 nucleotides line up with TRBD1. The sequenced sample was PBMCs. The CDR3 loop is CASAGTGGFFFGMNTEAFF. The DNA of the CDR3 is TGTGCCAGCGCCGGGACAGGGGGTTTTTTTTTCGGGATGAACACTGAAGCTTTCTTT.